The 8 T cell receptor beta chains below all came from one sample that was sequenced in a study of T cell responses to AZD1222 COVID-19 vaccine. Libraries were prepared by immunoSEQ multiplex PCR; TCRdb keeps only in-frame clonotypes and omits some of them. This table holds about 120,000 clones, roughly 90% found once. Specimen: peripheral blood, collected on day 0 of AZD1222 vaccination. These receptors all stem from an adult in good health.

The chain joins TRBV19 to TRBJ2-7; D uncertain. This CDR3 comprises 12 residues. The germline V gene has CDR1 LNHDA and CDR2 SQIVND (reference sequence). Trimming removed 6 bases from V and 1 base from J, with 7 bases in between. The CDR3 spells CASSVGSYEQYF. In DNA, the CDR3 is TGTGCCAGTAGCGTCGGATCCTACGAGCAGTACTTC.

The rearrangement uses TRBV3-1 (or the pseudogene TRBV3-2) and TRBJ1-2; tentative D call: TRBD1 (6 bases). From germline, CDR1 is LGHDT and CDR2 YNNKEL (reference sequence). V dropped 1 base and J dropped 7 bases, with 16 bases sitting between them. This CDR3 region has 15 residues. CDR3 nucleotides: TGTGCCAGCAGCCAAGGAACCCCAGGGGCTGCTGGCTACACCTTC. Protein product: CASSQGTPGAAGYTF.

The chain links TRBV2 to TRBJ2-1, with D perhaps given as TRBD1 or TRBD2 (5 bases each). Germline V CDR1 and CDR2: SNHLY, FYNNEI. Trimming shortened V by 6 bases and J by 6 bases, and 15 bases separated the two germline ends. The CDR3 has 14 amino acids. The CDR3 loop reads CASSATGAVNEQFF. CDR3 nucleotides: TGTGCCAGCAGCGCTACAGGAGCGGTCAATGAGCAGTTCTTC.

In nucleotides, the CDR3 is TGTGCCAGCAGCCAGCGTTCGCGGGGGGGCGGAGAGACCCAGTACTTC. Translation gives CASSQRSRGGGETQYF. The rearrangement uses TRBV7-2 and TRBJ2-5, with TRBD2 identical over 9 bases. CDR3 size: 16 residues. Trimming cost V 5 bases and J 4 bases; bases outside gene matches: 11. Looked up from germline, CDR1 is SGHTA and CDR2 is FQGNSA.

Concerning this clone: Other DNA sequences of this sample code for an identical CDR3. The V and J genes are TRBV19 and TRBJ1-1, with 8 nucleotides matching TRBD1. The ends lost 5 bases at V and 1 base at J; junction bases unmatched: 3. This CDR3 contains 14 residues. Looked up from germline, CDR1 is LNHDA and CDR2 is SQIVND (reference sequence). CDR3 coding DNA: TGTGCCAGTAGTTTGCAGGGGGCGAACACTGAAGCTTTCTTT. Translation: CASSLQGANTEAFF.

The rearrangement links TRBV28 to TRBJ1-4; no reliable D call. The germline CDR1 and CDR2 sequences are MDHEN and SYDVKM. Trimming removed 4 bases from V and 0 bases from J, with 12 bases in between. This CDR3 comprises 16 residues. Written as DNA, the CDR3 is TGTGCCAGCAGTTCTGCCAGCTTTACAACTAATGAAAAACTGTTTTTT. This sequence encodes CASSSASFTTNEKLFF.

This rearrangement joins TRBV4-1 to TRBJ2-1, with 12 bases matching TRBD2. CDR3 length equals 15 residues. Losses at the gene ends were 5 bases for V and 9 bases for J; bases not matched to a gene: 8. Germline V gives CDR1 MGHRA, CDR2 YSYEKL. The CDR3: CASSARLAGVLEQFF. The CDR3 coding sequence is TGCGCCAGCAGCGCTCGACTAGCGGGGGTCCTTGAGCAGTTCTTC.

The CDR3 nucleotides are TGTGCCAGCAGTGTTAGCGGGACCCACACCGGGGAGCTGTTTTTT. Encoded protein: CASSVSGTHTGELFF. The chain uses TRBV6-4 and TRBJ2-2, with 8 bases matching TRBD2. V was clipped by 4 bases and J by 3 bases; unmatched bases: 4. The germline V gene has CDR1 MRHNA and CDR2 SNTAGT. The CDR3 sequence is 15 residues long.